The rows below give T cell receptor beta chains drawn from one sample of a study of blood T cell repertoires in COVID-19. Here immunoSEQ multiplex PCR was the method, and the copy in TCRdb shows in-frame clones only, minus some. The sample holds 250,000 or so clones, around 88% seen once. Sequencing was performed on peripheral blood. The receptors were gathered from a woman in her thirties with COVID-19, enrolled during active disease. The CDR3 runs from the conserved cysteine through the conserved F or W. Fields, in order: V gene, J gene, clone size, D gene, CDR3 DNA, CDR3 protein. A D gene is named only where the DNA matches it firmly. The size field is filled for only some rows; it gives once, few, many or a size class.

>TRBV19|TRBJ2-1|-|-
TGTGCCAGTAGTCGTCCTCCAGGAACCGTCTACAATGAGCAGTTCTTC
CASSRPPGTVYNEQFF
>TRBV10-3|TRBJ1-3|-|-
TGTGCCATCAGTGATTTCATCGGGAGCTCTGGAAACACCATATATTTT
CAISDFIGSSGNTIYF
>TRBV7-9|TRBJ2-5|-|TRBD2
TGTGCCAGCAGCATACTAGCGGCCCTAGGAGAGACCCAGTACTTC
CASSILAALGETQYF
>TRBV7-9|TRBJ2-5|-|TRBD1
TGTGCCAGCAGCTCTACCGGGACAGGGAAAGAGACCCAGTACTTC
CASSSTGTGKETQYF
>TRBV4-1|TRBJ2-5|-|TRBD1
TGCGCCAGCAGCCAAACAGGGGGCCACGAGACCCAGTACTTC
CASSQTGGHETQYF
>TRBV5-1|TRBJ1-2|-|-
TGCGCCAGCAGCTTTGCAGGGGATGGCTACACCTTC
CASSFAGDGYTF
>TRBV11-3|TRBJ1-1|-|TRBD1
TGTGCCAGCAGCTTTACAGGGGGCGAGACTGAAGCTTTCTTT
CASSFTGGETEAFF
>TRBV4-2|TRBJ2-5|-|TRBD1
TGTGCCAGCAGCCAGAGGACAGGGGAGACCCAGTACTTC
CASSQRTGETQYF
>TRBV11-2|TRBJ2-3|-|TRBD2
TGTGCCAGCAGCCATCAAGCGGGAGTGCTAACAGATACGCAGTATTTT
CASSHQAGVLTDTQYF
>TRBV4-3|TRBJ1-2|once|-
TGCGCTGCGAGGGGGTCGGGGGGCTACACCTTC
CAARGSGGYTF
>TRBV19|TRBJ2-3|-|TRBD1
TGTGCCAGTAGTCTCGGACAGGGTCAAGGAGATACGCAGTATTTT
CASSLGQGQGDTQYF
>TRBV15|TRBJ1-2|-|-
TGTGCCACCAGCATAGACCGAGCGGGCTATGGCTACACCTTC
CATSIDRAGYGYTF
>TRBV19|TRBJ2-2|-|-
TGTGCCAGTAGTAGAGCCGGGGAGCTGTTTTTT
CASSRAGELFF
>TRBV10-3|TRBJ2-1|-|TRBD2
TGTGCCATCACTGGCCAGCGGGGGGACTTTTGGTCAATGCAGCAGTTCTTC
CAITGQRGDFWSMQQFF
>TRBV4-1|TRBJ1-5|many|TRBD1
TGCGCCAGCAGCCAAGATCCGGGGACAGCTAGCAATCAGCCCCAGCATTTT
CASSQDPGTASNQPQHF
>TRBV7-8|TRBJ1-3|-|-
TGTGCCAGCAGCACCCCAAGCGGTGGGAGCAGGAGTCGGGGAAACACCATATATTTT
CASSTPSGGSRSRGNTIYF
>TRBV2|TRBJ2-5|-|-
TGTGCCAGCACGGCCCGGGGTCAAGAGACCCAGTACTTC
CASTARGQETQYF
>TRBV7-2|TRBJ2-5|-|-
TGTGCCAGCAGTTCCCAGGGATTACCCAGGGAGACCCAGTACTTC
CASSSQGLPRETQYF
>TRBV4-2|TRBJ1-2|once|TRBD1
TGTGCCAGCAGCCAACGGACAGGTAGCACTAACTATGGCTACACCTTC
CASSQRTGSTNYGYTF
>TRBV7-9|TRBJ1-1|few|-
TGTGCCAGCAGCTTAGTTCAGGGGCGGAACACTGAAGCTTTCTTT
CASSLVQGRNTEAFF
>TRBV27|TRBJ1-4|-|TRBD1
TGTGCCAGCAGGTCAACAGGGGGCCCTAATGAAAAACTGTTTTTT
CASRSTGGPNEKLFF
>TRBV19|TRBJ1-2|-|TRBD1
TGTGCCAGTAGTTCCGGGACAGGTTTAGGCTATGGCTACACCTTC
CASSSGTGLGYGYTF